This T cell receptor beta chain was recorded in a study of spatial heterogeneity in lung cancer. Regarding the study as a whole: Within tumors, counts of expanded alpha and beta TCRs tracked tumor mutation counts.

Using its own MiXCR run on the 5' RACE reads, TCRdb lists one record per CDR3 protein. Here the sample spans over 10,000 distinct CDR3 sequences, approximately 5% being singletons. There are many counts of this clonotype. Its antigen remains unknown. The time point here: sample taken at primary tumor resection. Per germline, CDR1 DFQATT and CDR2 SNEGSKA (reference sequence). The CDR3 has 15 residues. The V gene lost 0 bases and the J gene lost 1 base, with 9 bases spanning the gap. The rearrangement links TRBV20-1 to TRBJ2-2; no clear D. Material: lung tumor tissue, obtained at surgery. The origin of this receptor is a male donor with early-stage non-small cell lung cancer. DNA for the CDR3: TGCAGTGCTAGAGACCCCCGTAAGAACACCGGGGAGCTGTTTTTT. Translated, it gives CSARDPRKNTGELFF.